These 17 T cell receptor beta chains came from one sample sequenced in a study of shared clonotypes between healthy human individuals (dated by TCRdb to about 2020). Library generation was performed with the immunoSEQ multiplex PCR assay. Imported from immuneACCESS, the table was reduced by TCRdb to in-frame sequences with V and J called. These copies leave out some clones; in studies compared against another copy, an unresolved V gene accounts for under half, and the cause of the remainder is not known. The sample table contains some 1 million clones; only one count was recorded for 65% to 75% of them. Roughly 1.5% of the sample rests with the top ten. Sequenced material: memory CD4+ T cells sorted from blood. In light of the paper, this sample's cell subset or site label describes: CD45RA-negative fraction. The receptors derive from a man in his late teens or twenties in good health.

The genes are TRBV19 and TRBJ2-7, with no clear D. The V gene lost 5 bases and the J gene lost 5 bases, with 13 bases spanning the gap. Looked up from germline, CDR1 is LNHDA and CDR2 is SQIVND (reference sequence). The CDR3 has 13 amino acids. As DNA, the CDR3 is TGTGCCAGTAGTGCCTTCTTCCGGGACGAGCAGTACTTC. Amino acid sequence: CASSAFFRDEQYF.

The CDR3 sequence: CASSPNAGQGYGYTF. CDR3 nucleotide sequence: TGCGCCAGCAGCCCAAACGCGGGACAGGGCTATGGCTACACCTTC. The chain recombines TRBV5-1 with TRBJ1-2, with 9 bases aligning to TRBD1. V was clipped by 4 bases and J by 4 bases; unmatched bases: 8. Germline V gives CDR1 SGHRS, CDR2 YFSETQ. CDR3 length equals 15 residues.

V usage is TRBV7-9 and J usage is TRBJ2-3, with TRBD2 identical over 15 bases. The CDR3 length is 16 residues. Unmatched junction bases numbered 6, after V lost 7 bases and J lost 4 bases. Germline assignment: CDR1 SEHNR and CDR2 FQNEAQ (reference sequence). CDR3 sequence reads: CASIHRTSGGADTQYF. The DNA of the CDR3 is TGTGCCAGCATCCACAGGACTAGCGGGGGGGCAGATACGCAGTATTTT.

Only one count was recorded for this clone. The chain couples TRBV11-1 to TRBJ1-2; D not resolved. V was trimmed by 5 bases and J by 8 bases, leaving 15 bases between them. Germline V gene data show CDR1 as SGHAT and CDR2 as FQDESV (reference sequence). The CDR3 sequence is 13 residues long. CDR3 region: CASSPDGLFGYTF. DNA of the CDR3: TGTGCCAGCAGCCCCGACGGTCTATTCGGCTACACCTTC.

CDR3 in amino acids: CASSLDRNYEQYF. The CDR3 DNA reads TGTGCCAGCAGTTTAGACAGAAACTACGAGCAGTACTTC. The chain carries TRBV2 and TRBJ2-7; tentative D call: TRBD1 (5 bases). Germline V gene data show CDR1 as SNHLY and CDR2 as FYNNEI. The CDR3 totals 13 residues. V lost 5 bases to trimming and J lost 3 bases, with 11 bases between them. Full variable domain (rest looked up from reference TRBV2 and TRBJ2-7): EPEVTQTPSHQVTQMGQEVILRCVPISNHLYFYWYRQILGQKVEFLVSFYNNEISEKSEIFDDQFSVERPDGSNFTLKIRSTKLEDSAMYFCASSLDRNYEQYFGPGTRLTVT.

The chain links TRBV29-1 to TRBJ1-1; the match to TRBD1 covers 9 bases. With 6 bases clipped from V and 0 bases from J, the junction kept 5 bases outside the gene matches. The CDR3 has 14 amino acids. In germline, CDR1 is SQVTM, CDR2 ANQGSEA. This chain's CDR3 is CSVPGQGMNTEAFF. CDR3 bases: TGCAGCGTCCCGGGACAGGGAATGAACACTGAAGCTTTCTTT.

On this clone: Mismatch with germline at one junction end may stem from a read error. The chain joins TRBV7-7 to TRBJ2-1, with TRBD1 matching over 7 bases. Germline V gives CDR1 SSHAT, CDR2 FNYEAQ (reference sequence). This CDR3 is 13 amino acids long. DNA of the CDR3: TGTGCTAGCAGTCGGGACAGTTACAATGAGCAGTTCTTC. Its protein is CASSRDSYNEQFF.

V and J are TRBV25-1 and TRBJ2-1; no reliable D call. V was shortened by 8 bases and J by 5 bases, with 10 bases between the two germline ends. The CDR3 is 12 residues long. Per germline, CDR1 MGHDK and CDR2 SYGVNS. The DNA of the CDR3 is TGTGCCAGCGGTAGAAATAACAATGAGCAGTTCTTC. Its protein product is CASGRNNNEQFF.

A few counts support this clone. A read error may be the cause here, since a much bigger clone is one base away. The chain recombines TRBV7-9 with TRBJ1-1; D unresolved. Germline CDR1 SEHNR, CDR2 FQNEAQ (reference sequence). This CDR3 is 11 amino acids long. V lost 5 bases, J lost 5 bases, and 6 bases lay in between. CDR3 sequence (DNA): TGTGCCAGCAGCCCAAAGACTGAAGCTTTCTTT. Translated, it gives CASSPKTEAFF. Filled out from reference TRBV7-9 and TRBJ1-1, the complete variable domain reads DTGVSQNPRHKITKRGQNVTFRCDPISEHNRLYWYRQTLGQGPEFLTYFQNEAQLEKSRLLSDRFSAERPKGSFSTLEIQRTEQGDSAMYLCASSPKTEAFFGQGTRLTVV.

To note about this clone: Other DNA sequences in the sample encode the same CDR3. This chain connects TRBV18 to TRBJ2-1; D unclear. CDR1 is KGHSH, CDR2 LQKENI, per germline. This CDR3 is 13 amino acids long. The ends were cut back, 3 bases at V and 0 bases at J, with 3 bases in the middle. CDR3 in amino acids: CASSPLSYNEQFF. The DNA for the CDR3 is TGTGCCAGCTCACCGCTCTCCTACAATGAGCAGTTCTTC.

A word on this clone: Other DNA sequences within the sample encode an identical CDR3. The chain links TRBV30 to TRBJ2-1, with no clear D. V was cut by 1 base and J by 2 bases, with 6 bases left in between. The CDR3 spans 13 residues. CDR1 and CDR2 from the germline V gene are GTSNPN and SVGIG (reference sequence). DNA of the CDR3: TGTGCCTGGAGTGGAGGCACCTACAATGAGCAGTTCTTC. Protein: CAWSGGTYNEQFF.

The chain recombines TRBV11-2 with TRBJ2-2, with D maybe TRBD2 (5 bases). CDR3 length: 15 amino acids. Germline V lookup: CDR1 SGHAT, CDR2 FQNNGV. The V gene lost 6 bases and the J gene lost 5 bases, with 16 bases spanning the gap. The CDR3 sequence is CASRSTAGGTGELFF. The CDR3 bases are TGTGCCAGCAGGTCGACGGCGGGTGGTACCGGGGAGCTGTTTTTT.

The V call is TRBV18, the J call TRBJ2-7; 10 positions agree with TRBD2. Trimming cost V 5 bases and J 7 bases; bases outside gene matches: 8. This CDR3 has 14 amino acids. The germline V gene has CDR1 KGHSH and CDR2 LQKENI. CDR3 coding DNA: TGTGCCAGCTCAGCGCAAGCGGGGGGGCGAGAGCAGTACTTC. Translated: CASSAQAGGREQYF.

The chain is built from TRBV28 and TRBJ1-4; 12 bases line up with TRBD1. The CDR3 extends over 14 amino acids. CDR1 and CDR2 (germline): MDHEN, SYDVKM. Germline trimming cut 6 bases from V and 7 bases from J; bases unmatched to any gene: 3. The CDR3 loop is CASRGTGGGEKLFF. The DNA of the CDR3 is TGTGCCAGCAGGGGGACAGGGGGCGGTGAAAAACTGTTTTTT.

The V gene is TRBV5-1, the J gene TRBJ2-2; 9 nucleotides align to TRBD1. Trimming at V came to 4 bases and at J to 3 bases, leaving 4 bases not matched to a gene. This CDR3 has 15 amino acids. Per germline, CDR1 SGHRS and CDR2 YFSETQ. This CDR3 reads CASSIDRGDTGELFF. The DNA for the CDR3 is TGCGCCAGCAGCATAGACAGGGGGGACACCGGGGAGCTGTTTTTT.

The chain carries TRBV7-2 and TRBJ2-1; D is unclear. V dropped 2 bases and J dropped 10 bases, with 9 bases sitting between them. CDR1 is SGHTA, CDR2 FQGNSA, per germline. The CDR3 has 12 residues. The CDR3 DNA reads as TGTGCCAGCAGCTTATACCAAGGGGAGCAGTTCTTC. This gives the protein CASSLYQGEQFF.

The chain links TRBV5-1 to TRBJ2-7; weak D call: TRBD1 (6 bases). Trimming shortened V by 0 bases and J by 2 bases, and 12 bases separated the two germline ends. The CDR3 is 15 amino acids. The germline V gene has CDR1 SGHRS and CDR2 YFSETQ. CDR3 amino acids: CASSLETGSAYEQYF. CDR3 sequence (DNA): TGCGCCAGCAGCTTGGAAACAGGGTCCGCCTACGAGCAGTACTTC.